The 26 T cell receptor beta chains presented below share a single source sample, sequenced in a study of blood T cell repertoires in COVID-19. Using immunoSEQ multiplex PCR, the repertoire was profiled, and TCRdb retains in-frame clones only, with some absent. The table has about 210,000 clones, about four fifths seen once; the top ten hold 2.5%. The sequencing input was peripheral blood. All receptors come from a woman between 40 and 50 years old with active or convalescent COVID-19.

This chain uses TRBV9 with TRBJ2-2; D perhaps matches TRBD2 (5 bases). CDR1 and CDR2 (germline): SGDLS, YYNGEE. CDR3 length equals 15 residues. V was clipped by 2 bases and J by 7 bases, with 15 bases between them. CDR3 nucleotides: TGTGCCAGCAGCGTGACCCTGACGGGAATCGGGGAGCTGTTTTTT. Translation gives CASSVTLTGIGELFF.

This sequence joins TRBV9 and TRBJ2-5; TRBD1 matches 8 bases. CDR3 length: 13 amino acids. The trim removed 2 bases at V and 6 bases at J, leaving 3 bases unmatched. Germline V CDR1 and CDR2: SGDLS, YYNGEE. For the CDR3, the DNA is TGTGCCAGCAGCGTTACAGGGGGAAAGACCCAGTACTTC. Residues: CASSVTGGKTQYF.

The V gene is TRBV3-1 (or the pseudogene TRBV3-2), the J gene TRBJ2-7, with 7 nucleotides matching TRBD2. Trimming took 3 bases from V and 7 from J; bases not matched to a gene: 12. The CDR3 loop spans 15 amino acids. CDR1 is LGHDT and CDR2 is YNNKEL in the germline V gene (reference sequence). The CDR3 spells CASSQRWEGPREQYF. CDR3 coding DNA: TGTGCCAGCAGCCAGAGGTGGGAGGGCCCTCGAGAGCAGTACTTC.

The genes are TRBV7-9 and TRBJ1-1, with unresolved D. Between the trimmed V and J ends, which lost 4 bases and 3 bases, there was a span of 12 bases. Germline values: CDR1 SEHNR, CDR2 FQNEAQ (reference sequence). The CDR3 contains 14 residues. In nucleotides, the CDR3 is TGTGCCAGCAGCTCCTTTGCGTTGTACACTGAAGCTTTCTTT. The encoded protein is CASSSFALYTEAFF.

The chain is built from TRBV7-3 and TRBJ2-3; no reliable D call. Germline lookup yields CDR1 SGHTA and CDR2 FQGTGA. V shed 2 bases and J shed 1 base, with 4 bases lying between them. This CDR3 is 13 amino acids long. The CDR3 loop is CASSLEGTDTQYF. As DNA, the CDR3 is TGTGCCAGCAGCTTAGAGGGCACAGATACGCAGTATTTT.

V is TRBV7-9 and J is TRBJ1-1, with D perhaps TRBD1 (5 bases). V lost 0 bases and J 1 base, leaving 12 bases between the germline ends. From germline, CDR1 is SEHNR and CDR2 FQNEAQ (reference sequence). This CDR3 has 16 residues. In DNA form, the CDR3 reads TGTGCCAGCAGCTTAGCTGGCCGGGACTCGAACACTGAAGCTTTCTTT. Its translation is CASSLAGRDSNTEAFF.

V is TRBV2 and J is TRBJ1-6; D is perhaps TRBD1 (6 bases). Per the germline V gene, CDR1 is SNHLY and CDR2 is FYNNEI. Trimming shortened V by 7 bases and J by 7 bases, and 17 bases separated the two germline ends. This CDR3 spans 15 amino acids. The CDR3 sequence is CASTEADRLNSPLHF. Here the CDR3 DNA reads TGTGCCAGCACCGAAGCCGACAGGTTGAATTCACCCCTCCACTTT.

The V gene is TRBV5-8, the J gene TRBJ1-1; possibly TRBD1 for D (5 bases). Looked up from germline, CDR1 is SGHTS and CDR2 is YDEGEE. The CDR3 is 16 amino acids. V was shortened by 3 bases and J by 3 bases, with 18 bases between the two germline ends. CDR3 in DNA: TGTGCCAGCAGCTGGGACTCGCGCATATCTTACACTGAAGCTTTCTTT. This gives the protein CASSWDSRISYTEAFF.

This chain uses TRBV6-4 with TRBJ2-1; 11 bases are a match to TRBD2. The J segment lost 10 bases and the V segment lost 8 bases, leaving 16 bases of the junction unmatched. CDR1 and CDR2 (germline): MRHNA, SNTAGT. The CDR3 has 16 amino acids. The CDR3 spells CASGKSPGLAAKEQFF. The CDR3 DNA follows: TGTGCCAGCGGGAAGAGCCCGGGACTAGCGGCAAAAGAGCAGTTCTTC.

The V call is TRBV4-1, the J call TRBJ2-5; TRBD2 might be the D (6 bases). Trimming pared 3 bases from V and 7 bases from J, leaving 15 bases between. CDR1 and CDR2 from the germline V gene are MGHRA and YSYEKL. The CDR3 totals 14 residues. The CDR3 DNA is TGCGCCAGCAGCCAGAGTGGGGGGAAGGGGACCCAGTACTTC. Residues: CASSQSGGKGTQYF.

V gene TRBV5-1 combines with J gene TRBJ2-1; possibly TRBD2 for D (6 bases). CDR1 SGHRS and CDR2 YFSETQ come from the germline V gene. V lost 0 bases and J 9 bases, leaving 13 bases between the germline ends. The CDR3 spans 14 residues. Here the CDR3 reads CASSLAGGVTEQFF. In nucleotides, the CDR3 is TGCGCCAGCAGCTTGGCCGGGGGAGTGACTGAGCAGTTCTTC.

The J gene is TRBJ1-5, the V gene TRBV7-2; D gene unclear. V lost 6 bases to trimming and J lost 2 bases, with 14 bases between them. Germline CDR1 and CDR2: SGHTA and FQGNSA. The CDR3 is 15 amino acids. CDR3 amino acids: CASSANRERNQPQHF. The CDR3 nucleotides read TGTGCCAGCAGTGCCAACCGGGAGCGCAATCAGCCCCAGCATTTT. The full variable domain, its missing parts supplied by reference TRBV7-2 and TRBJ1-5, is GAGVSQSPSNKVTEKGKDVELRCDPISGHTALYWYRQSLGQGLEFLIYFQGNSAPDKSGLPSDRFSAERTGGSVSTLTIQRTQQEDSAVYLCASSANRERNQPQHFGDGTRLSIL.

The chain carries TRBV6-2 or TRBV6-3 and TRBJ1-1, with 8 positions matching TRBD1. V shed 4 bases, J shed 1 base, and the junction held 8 bases outside the gene matches. This CDR3 is built from 16 residues. In germline, CDR1 is MNHEY, CDR2 SVGEGT. The CDR3 DNA follows: TGTGCCAGCAGTTTGAGGGACAGGACCTCGAACACTGAAGCTTTCTTT. Its translation: CASSLRDRTSNTEAFF.

The J gene is TRBJ1-2, the V gene TRBV21-1. TRBV21-1 is recorded as a pseudogene. This CDR3 region has 13 residues. The CDR3 nucleotides are TGTGCCAGCAGCAACACGGAGATTTATGGCTACACCTTC. Translation: CASSNTEIYGYTF.

The chain has TRBV30 and TRBJ1-1; D is uncertain. Trimming pared 1 base from V and 1 base from J, leaving 10 bases between. The germline gives CDR1 GTSNPN, CDR2 SVGIG (reference sequence). The CDR3 consists of 14 residues. CDR3 loop: CAWSDRGGNTEAFF. In DNA, the CDR3 is TGTGCCTGGAGTGATCGGGGAGGGAACACTGAAGCTTTCTTT.

V is TRBV19 and J is TRBJ1-2; D is unclear. The length of the CDR3 is 14 residues. Trimming cost V 3 bases and J 8 bases, with 16 bases left between them. Germline V gives CDR1 LNHDA, CDR2 SQIVND (reference sequence). The CDR3 protein is CASSILFERQGYTF. DNA of the CDR3: TGTGCCAGTAGTATCCTGTTTGAGCGTCAGGGCTACACCTTC.

Only a few counts were recorded for this clone. The gene calls are TRBV3-1 (or the pseudogene TRBV3-2) and TRBJ1-1, with a possible D match to TRBD1 (6 bases). CDR3 length equals 13 residues. Germline V gives CDR1 LGHDT, CDR2 YNNKEL (reference sequence). Trimming removed 5 bases from V and 5 bases from J, with 12 bases in between. The CDR3 DNA reads TGTGCCAGCAGCTCATTTCAGGGGACTGAAGCTTTCTTT. Translation: CASSSFQGTEAFF.

V usage is TRBV9 and J usage is TRBJ2-7, with TRBD1 matching over 8 bases. The CDR3 extends over 14 amino acids. V dropped 3 bases and J dropped 3; count of bases not matched to a gene: 5. CDR1 SGDLS and CDR2 YYNGEE come from the germline V gene. The CDR3 region has the DNA TGTGCCAGCAGCGAAAACGACAGGGGCTACGAGCAGTACTTC. Translation: CASSENDRGYEQYF.

The genes are TRBV2 and TRBJ1-2; 8 bases align to TRBD1. The ends lost 6 bases at V and 2 bases at J; junction bases unmatched: 8. The CDR3 loop spans 15 amino acids. CDR1 and CDR2 (germline): SNHLY, FYNNEI. The CDR3 DNA follows: TGTGCCAGCAGCCCACGACAGGGGCAAAACTATGGCTACACCTTC. This sequence encodes CASSPRQGQNYGYTF.

Note on this clone: It may be a read error: a sequence one base away is much more abundant. Other DNA sequences in this sample translate to the same CDR3. The rearrangement links TRBV6-5 to TRBJ1-3, with TRBD1 identical over 7 bases. J lost 3 bases, V lost 6 bases, and 5 bases had no gene match. CDR1 and CDR2 from the germline V gene are MNHEY and SVGAGI. The CDR3 spans 14 residues. In DNA form, the CDR3 reads TGTGCCAGCAGACCCGACAGGGTTGGAAACACCATATATTTT. This sequence encodes CASRPDRVGNTIYF.

The rearrangement uses TRBV6-2 or TRBV6-3 and TRBJ2-7; D is possibly TRBD1 (6 bases). This CDR3 spans 14 amino acids. Trimming cost V 1 base and J 2 bases, with 9 bases left between them. In germline, CDR1 is MNHEY, CDR2 SVGEGT. The CDR3 protein is CASSYFGTTYEQYF. The CDR3 DNA is TGTGCCAGCAGTTACTTCGGGACAACCTACGAGCAGTACTTC.

The chain is built from TRBV7-9 and TRBJ1-2; D possibly corresponds to TRBD1 (5 bases). The germline V gene has CDR1 SEHNR and CDR2 FQNEAQ (reference sequence). The CDR3 has 14 amino acids. V lost 0 bases to trimming and J lost 4 bases, with 9 bases between them. The CDR3 region is CASSLAGRAYGYTF. The CDR3 DNA reads TGTGCCAGCAGCTTAGCTGGCAGGGCCTATGGCTACACCTTC.

The chain links TRBV3-1 (or the pseudogene TRBV3-2) to TRBJ1-1, with D tentatively TRBD1 (5 bases). The ends were cut back, 1 base at V and 1 base at J, with 22 bases in the middle. The CDR3 totals 19 residues. The germline gives CDR1 LGHDT, CDR2 YNNKEL (reference sequence). This CDR3 is CASSQVGLEGRGRNTEAFF. The CDR3 bases are TGTGCCAGCAGCCAAGTGGGGCTAGAGGGGAGGGGCAGGAACACTGAAGCTTTCTTT.

This clone was seen only once. This chain connects TRBV13 to TRBJ2-7; tentative D call: TRBD2 (6 bases). The V end lost 0 bases, the J end lost 10 bases, and 16 bases lay between the germline ends. CDR1 and CDR2 (germline): PRHDT, FYEKMQ (reference sequence). The CDR3 consists of 14 residues. The CDR3 spells CASSLGRLVGDQYF. CDR3 nucleotides: TGTGCCAGCAGCTTAGGTCGACTAGTAGGGGATCAGTACTTC.

The gene calls are TRBV7-8 and TRBJ2-1; 8 bases agree with TRBD2. This CDR3 is 18 amino acids long. CDR1 and CDR2 from the germline V gene are SGHVS and FQNEAQ. V shed 5 bases and J 6 bases; nucleotides not matched to a gene: 18. CDR3: CASSPAGIERGLSNEQFF. For the CDR3, the DNA is TGTGCCAGCAGCCCCGCCGGAATTGAGCGGGGGCTCAGCAATGAGCAGTTCTTC.

The gene calls are TRBV7-8 and TRBJ2-7, with no clear D. The V and J ends lost 0 bases and 3 bases respectively, with 9 bases between them. Germline V gene lookup returns CDR1 SGHVS and CDR2 FQNEAQ. CDR3 length equals 14 residues. The CDR3: CASSLAVGGYEQYF. CDR3 in DNA: TGTGCCAGCAGCTTAGCGGTCGGTGGCTACGAGCAGTACTTC.